This T cell receptor beta chain derives from a study of cytomegalovirus exposure and HLA in healthy donors. Overall study results and limits: A likely sequencing artifact accounted for one observed cluster of highly shared sequence variants. In a later analysis, CMV-associated beta chains were mostly HLA-associated, it appeared. Cytomegalovirus association was assigned to more than 150 TCR beta chains. Later analysis identified a missense DCLRE1C variant that was linked to TCR beta V- and J-gene trimming.

The study ran its PCR with 60 Vbeta and 13 Jbeta primers. Libraries were prepared by immunoSEQ multiplex PCR; TCRdb keeps only in-frame clonotypes and omits some of them. The sample contains some 200,000 clones, over 70% of which appear only once. The CDR3 totals 12 residues. Germline lookup yields CDR1 SGHDT and CDR2 YYEEEE. V dropped 3 bases and J dropped 3 bases, with 7 bases sitting between them. Comments on this clone: The antigen is undetermined.

This TCR was sampled from a man over 45 in good health and CMV-seronegative. The V call is TRBV5-6, the J call TRBJ2-7; perhaps TRBD1 as D (6 bases). The sequenced sample was PBMCs. The CDR3 sequence is CASSWDIYEQYF. CDR3 nucleotides: TGTGCCAGCAGCTGGGACATCTACGAGCAGTACTTC.